This T cell receptor (beta chain) is from a study of blood T cell repertoires in COVID-19 (dated by TCRdb to 2018 to 2021). The study in broad terms: Collaborator samples came from the United States, Italy and Spain and covered acute and convalescent phases of COVID-19. The repertoires were released in a freely available public database intended as a resource for research on the immune response to SARS-CoV-2. Nearly every sample came with metadata listing a de-identified subject ID, COVID-19 status, age in years and sex. The samples were drawn from the first 160 participants of the ongoing ImmuneRACE study and from 950 to 1,500 subjects provided by 6 global collaborators. Where available, HLA class I and class II types were obtained from metadata supplied by the sample provider rather than from assay-based typing. The material from the prospective study consisted of cDNA or gDNA derived from T cells, B-cell-depleted T cells, or PBMCs. Deeply sampled blood TCRbeta repertoires from subjects exposed to, actively infected with, or recovered from COVID-19 were included in the dataset. The study at large found these results: How much clinical and demographic metadata was included differed by source and by participant, and the metadata was provided uncurated.

A word on this clone: It has no known antigen specificity. It has no much larger one-base neighbor in the sample; base qualities were not kept.

The immunoSEQ Assay, a bias-controlled multiplex PCR, was used to amplify TCRbeta CDR3 regions from genomic DNA. The original methods were these. The number of nucleated cells in each sample was estimated from the amplification of reference gene primers within the assay. Sequence reads were collapsed and filtered to measure the absolute abundance of every unique TCRbeta CDR3 rearrangement. For each sample, productive Simpson clonality was calculated as the square root of Simpson's diversity index over productive rearrangements. TCRdb retrieved this table from immuneACCESS and kept in-frame rearrangements only. Not all clones are present; in checked studies, unresolved V genes account for under half, and no reason is known for the remainder. The V and J calls and the clone size are those of that table, but D and trimming were determined from the DNA. Counted in this sample were a few hundred thousand clones; roughly 83% of them appeared once. Over 4.5% of the sample goes to the ten largest clones.

The junction shows trimming of 0 bases on V and 6 bases on J, plus 12 bases between the germline ends. From the germline V gene, CDR1 is SGHRS and CDR2 is YFSETQ. CDR3 length: 14 amino acids, cysteine to phenylalanine. The sequence is cut down to CDR3 DNA, 42 bases in frame from base 1. A second Seattle source provided samples from volunteer blood donors who had recovered from COVID-19. Each collaborating institution followed its own protocols to collect whole blood in K2EDTA tubes. For TCRbeta analysis, collaborators shipped samples in one of three forms: frozen whole blood, isolated PBMCs, or DNA extracted from either of those sample types.

The chain employs TRBV5-1 and TRBJ1-2; TRBD1 is possibly the D segment (6 matching bases). The specimen was peripheral blood. The TCR comes from a man between 60 and 70 years old who had recovered from COVID-19. The CDR3 region reads CASSLVAGENGYTF. The bases read TGCGCCAGCAGCTTGGTTGCAGGGGAAAATGGCTACACCTTC.